The clone carrying this T cell receptor (beta chain) showed up just a few times. The antigen remains unidentified. The treatment denotes: roughly ten-day PBMC culture with coronavirus spike peptide pools or control peptides (ViraFEST assay). Via ViraFEST, peptide pools expanded antigen-specific T cells before TCR sequencing. This entry belongs to a study of vaccination and CD4 T cells after COVID-19. Study findings and constraints: Spike mono-reactivity was shown by 304 of 307 vaccine-specific clones in convalescent patients. Recorded median SARS-CoV-2-reactive clonotype numbers increased from about 20 to 38 without reaching significance.

Germline CDR1 reads MNHEY; CDR2 reads SMNVEV (reference sequence). V lost 0 bases and J 4 bases, leaving 12 bases between the germline ends. This CDR3 has 15 amino acids. Cultured CD4+ T-cell DNA underwent Oncomine TCR Beta short-read sequencing. Cultures of CD4+ T cells served as the source for extracting genomic DNA. TCRdb reanalysed the PCR reads using MiXCR and keeps one entry per CDR3 protein. The sample records fewer than 7,000 distinct CDR3 sequences, about 50% being singletons. The chain has TRBV27 and TRBJ1-2; D is perhaps TRBD1 (5 bases). Sequenced input: CD4+ T cells from blood, cultured in vitro. This clonotype was sampled from a human donor who had recovered from COVID-19. The CDR3 loop is CASSLSIGVAYGYTF. CDR3 nucleotide sequence: TGTGCCAGCAGTTTATCGATAGGGGTTGCCTATGGCTACACCTTC.